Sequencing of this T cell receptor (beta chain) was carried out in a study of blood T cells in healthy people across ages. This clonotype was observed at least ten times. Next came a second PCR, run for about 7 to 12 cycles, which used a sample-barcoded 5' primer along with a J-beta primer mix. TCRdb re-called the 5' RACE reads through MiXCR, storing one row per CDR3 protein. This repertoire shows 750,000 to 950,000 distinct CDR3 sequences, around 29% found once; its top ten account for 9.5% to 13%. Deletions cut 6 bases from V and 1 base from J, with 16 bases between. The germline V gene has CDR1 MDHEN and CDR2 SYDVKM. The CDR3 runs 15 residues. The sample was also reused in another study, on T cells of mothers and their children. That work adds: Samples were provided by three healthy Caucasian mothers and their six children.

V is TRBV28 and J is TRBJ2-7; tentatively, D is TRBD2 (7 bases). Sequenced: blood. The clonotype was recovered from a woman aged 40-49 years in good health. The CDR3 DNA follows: TGTGCCAGCAGGGACTCAGGGGAGGGGTCCTACGAGCAGTACTTC. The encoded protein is CASRDSGEGSYEQYF.